The sequence of this T cell receptor (beta chain) was determined in a study of early T cells in non-severe SARS-CoV-2 infection. Overall study context: Sequencing used unsorted whole-blood bulk RNA, so chains lack pairing.

In this sample, this clonotype turned up many times. Germline CDR1 is PRHDT and CDR2 is FYEKMQ (reference sequence). CDR3 length equals 16 residues. The trim removed 5 bases at V and 0 bases at J, leaving 9 bases unmatched. Attached unique molecular identifiers marked individual cDNA molecules. One entry per CDR3 protein, called by TCRdb with MiXCR from the 5' RACE reads. This table has about 110,000 distinct CDR3 sequences, 12% appearing once. V gene TRBV13 combines with J gene TRBJ2-7; TRBD1 matches at 8 bases. Material for sequencing was whole blood. The sequence was obtained from an adult who was a healthcare worker with PCR-confirmed SARS-CoV-2 infection or an uninfected control (not recorded which). CDR3 nucleotides: TGTGCCAGCAGCAGACGTCGGGACAGGACCTCCTACGAGCAGTACTTC. It specifies CASSRRRDRTSYEQYF.